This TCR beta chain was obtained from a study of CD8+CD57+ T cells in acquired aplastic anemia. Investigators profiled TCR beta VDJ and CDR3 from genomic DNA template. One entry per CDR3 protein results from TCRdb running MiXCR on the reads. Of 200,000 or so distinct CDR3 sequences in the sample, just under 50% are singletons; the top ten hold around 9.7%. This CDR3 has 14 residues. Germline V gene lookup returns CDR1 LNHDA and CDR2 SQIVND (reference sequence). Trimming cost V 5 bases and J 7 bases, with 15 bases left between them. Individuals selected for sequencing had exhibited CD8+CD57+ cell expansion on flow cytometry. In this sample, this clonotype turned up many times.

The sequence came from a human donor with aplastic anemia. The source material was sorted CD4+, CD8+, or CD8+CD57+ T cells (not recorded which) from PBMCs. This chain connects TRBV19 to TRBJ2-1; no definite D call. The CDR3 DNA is TGTGCCAGTAGTTTCTCCGGGTATCAGAATGAGCAGTTCTTC. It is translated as CASSFSGYQNEQFF.